This TCR beta chain was captured in a study of regulatory T cells in long-lasting Graves disease. General study findings and limits: Limited sample numbers may have lowered accuracy.

As for time point: newly diagnosed GD, antithyroid drugs for less than 3 months. PBMCs provided the RNA from which the TCR library was made. Sequencing libraries for TCR beta were prepared with iRepertoire HTBI primers and Arm-PCR of CDR3 regions. TCRdb analysed the multiplex PCR reads with MiXCR anew, one entry per CDR3 protein. The repertoire holds fewer than 650,000 distinct CDR3 sequences, with roughly 15% as singletons. Concerning this clonotype itself: Its specificity is not known.

V gave up 3 bases and J gave up 4 bases; unmatched junction bases: 9. The CDR3 contains 17 residues. Germline assignment: CDR1 LNHNV and CDR2 YYDKDF (reference sequence). This sample was also put to use in a study of T cells in Graves' hyperthyroidism and ophthalmopathy.

The sequenced sample was peripheral blood mononuclear cells (PBMCs), obtained at new diagnosis, from a patient treated with antithyroid drugs. The chain links TRBV15 to TRBJ1-4, with TRBD1 matching over 9 bases. This TCR derives from a man younger than 30 with Graves disease. The CDR3 nucleotides are TGTGCCACCAGCAGGGGGGACAGGGCCGGGGGTAATGAAAAACTGTTTTTT. It codes for CATSRGDRAGGNEKLFF.